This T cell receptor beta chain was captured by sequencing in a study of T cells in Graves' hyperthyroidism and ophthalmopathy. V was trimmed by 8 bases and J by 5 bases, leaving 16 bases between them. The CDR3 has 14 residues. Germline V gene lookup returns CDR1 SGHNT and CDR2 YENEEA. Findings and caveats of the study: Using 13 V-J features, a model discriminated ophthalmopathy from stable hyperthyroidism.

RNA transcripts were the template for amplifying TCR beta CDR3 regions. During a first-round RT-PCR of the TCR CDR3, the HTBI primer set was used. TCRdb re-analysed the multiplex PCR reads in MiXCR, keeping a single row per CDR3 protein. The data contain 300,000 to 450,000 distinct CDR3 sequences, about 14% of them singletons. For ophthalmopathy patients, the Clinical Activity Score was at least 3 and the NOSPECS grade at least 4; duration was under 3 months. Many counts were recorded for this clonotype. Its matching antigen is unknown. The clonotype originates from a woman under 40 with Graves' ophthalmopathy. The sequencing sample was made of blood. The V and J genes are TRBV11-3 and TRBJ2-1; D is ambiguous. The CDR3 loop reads CASQEPTENNEQFF. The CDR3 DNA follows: TGTGCCAGCCAAGAACCGACGGAAAACAATGAGCAGTTCTTC.